The 5 T cell receptor beta chains below all came from one sample that was sequenced in a study of T cell clonality in common variable immunodeficiency (dated by TCRdb to the mid-2010s). The study at large found these results: CVID TCRbeta sequences reportedly showed fewer deletions and N-nucleotide insertions and lacked highly modified clones with 13 or more V deletions.

To prepare the library, the immunoSEQ multiplex PCR assay was applied. This is the immuneACCESS table as TCRdb keeps it, with only in-frame sequences that have V and J called. A part of the clones is gone; compared with another copy, unresolved V genes explain less than half, and the rest is unexplained. This sample contains about 26,000 clones, none of which is a singleton. The ten largest make up 24% of the sample. Their specific antigens are unknown. The sample comprised peripheral blood mononuclear cells. These receptors originate from a human donor with common variable immunodeficiency.

As regards this clone: Sequencing ends 3 residues short of the CDR3 end; the germline J gene provides the rest. The chain uses TRBV2 and TRBJ2-2, with 7 bases matching TRBD1. This CDR3 comprises 15 residues. Trimming took 6 bases from V and 6 from J; bases not matched to a gene: 10. Germline CDR1 reads SNHLY; CDR2 reads FYNNEI. CDR3 in amino acids: CASRERTGAPGELFF. CDR3 DNA (partial): TGTGCCAGCAGAGAGAGGACAGGAGCGCCCGGGGAG.

A remark on this clone: Read coverage stops 3 residues before the CDR3 terminus; the germline J gene supplies the remainder. The V call is TRBV7-7, the J call TRBJ2-3, with 10 nucleotides matching TRBD2. Germline values: CDR1 SSHAT, CDR2 FNYEAQ (reference sequence). Germline trimming cut 6 bases from V and 0 bases from J; bases unmatched to any gene: 12. CDR3 length equals 18 residues. The chain's CDR3 is CASRKVLAGVVSTDTQYF. The CDR3 DNA, read in part, is TGTGCCAGCAGGAAAGTTCTAGCGGGAGTGGTTAGCACAGATACG.

This clone was seen ten or more times. Coverage ceases 3 residues before the CDR3 finishes, and the germline J gene fills in the end. The gene calls are TRBV5-1 and TRBJ2-6; the D gene is possibly TRBD1 (6 bases). The CDR3 sequence is 17 residues long. Trimming took off 3 bases at V and 2 bases at J, with 15 bases between the two ends. The germline gives CDR1 SGHRS, CDR2 YFSETQ. The CDR3 DNA, read in part, is TGCGCCAGCAGCTCATCCACAGGGCCCACTGGGGCCAACGTC. Residues: CASSSSTGPTGANV. The entire CDR3 is CASSSSTGPTGANVLTF.

This clone was counted between two and nine times. The observed sequence ends 3 residues before the CDR3 terminus, with the missing tail filled in from the germline J gene. The chain employs TRBV7-8 and TRBJ2-7; no definite D call. Trimming shortened V by 1 base and J by 6 bases, and 16 bases separated the two germline ends. Germline lookup yields CDR1 SGHVS and CDR2 FQNEAQ. The CDR3 runs 15 residues. CDR3 DNA, as far as it was read: TGTGCCAGCAGCTTAGAAGCAGGAAAAATCTCCGAG. This sequence encodes CASSLEAGKISE. The CDR3, in full, reads CASSLEAGKISEQYF.

The table lists this clone with many counts. Coverage ceases 3 residues before the CDR3 finishes, and the germline J gene fills in the end. The chain couples TRBV19 to TRBJ1-1; D unresolved. CDR3 length equals 13 residues. Germline CDR1 and CDR2: LNHDA and SQIVND (reference sequence). V lost 1 base and J 7 bases, leaving 10 bases between the germline ends. The CDR3 region is CASSIGGGNEAFF. The sequenced part of the CDR3 DNA is TGTGCCAGTAGTATAGGTGGCGGGAATGAA.